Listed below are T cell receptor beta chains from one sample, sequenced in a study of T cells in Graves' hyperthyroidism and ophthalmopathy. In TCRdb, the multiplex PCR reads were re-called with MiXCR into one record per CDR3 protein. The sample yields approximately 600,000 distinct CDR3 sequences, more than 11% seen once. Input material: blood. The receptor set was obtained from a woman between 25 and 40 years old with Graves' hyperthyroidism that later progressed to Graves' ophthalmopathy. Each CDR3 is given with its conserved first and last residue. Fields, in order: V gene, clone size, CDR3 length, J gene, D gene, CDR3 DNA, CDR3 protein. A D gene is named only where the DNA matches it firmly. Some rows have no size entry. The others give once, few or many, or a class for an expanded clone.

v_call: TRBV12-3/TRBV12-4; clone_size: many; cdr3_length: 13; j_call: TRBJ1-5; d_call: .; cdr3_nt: TGTGCCAGCAACGACGGAGGGGGTCAGCCCCAGCATTTT; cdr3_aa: CASNDGGGQPQHF
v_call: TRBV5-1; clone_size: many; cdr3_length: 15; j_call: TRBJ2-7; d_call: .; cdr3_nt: TGCGCCAGCAGCTTGGGCAGGGGAGGAATCTACGAGCAGTACTTC; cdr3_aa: CASSLGRGGIYEQYF
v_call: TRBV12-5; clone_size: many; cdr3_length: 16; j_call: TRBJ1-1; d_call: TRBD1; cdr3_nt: TGTGCTAGTGGTTTGGGACAGGGGGAAGGAAACACTGAAGCTTTCTTT; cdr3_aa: CASGLGQGEGNTEAFF
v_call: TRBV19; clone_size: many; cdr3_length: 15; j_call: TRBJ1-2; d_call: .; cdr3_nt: TGTGCCAGTAGTATTAACAACGGCGGCTCAGAGGGCTACACCTTC; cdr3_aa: CASSINNGGSEGYTF
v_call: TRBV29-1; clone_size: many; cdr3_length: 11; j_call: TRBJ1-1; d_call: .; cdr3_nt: TGCAGCGTTGACAGTTACACTGAAGCTTTCTTT; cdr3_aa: CSVDSYTEAFF
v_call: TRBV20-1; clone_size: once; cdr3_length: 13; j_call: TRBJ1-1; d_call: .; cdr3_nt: TGCAGTGCCGCCGAATGGGGGAACACTGAAGCTTTCTTT; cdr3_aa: CSAAEWGNTEAFF
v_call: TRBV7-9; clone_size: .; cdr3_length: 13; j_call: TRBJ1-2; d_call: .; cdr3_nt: TGTGCCAGCAGCCCGAAGGGCGACTATGGCTACACCTTC; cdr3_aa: CASSPKGDYGYTF
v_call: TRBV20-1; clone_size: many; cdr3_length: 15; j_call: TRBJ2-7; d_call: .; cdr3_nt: TGCAGTGCTAGGGAGGACGGGACTCACCACGACGAGCAGTACTTC; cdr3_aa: CSAREDGTHHDEQYF
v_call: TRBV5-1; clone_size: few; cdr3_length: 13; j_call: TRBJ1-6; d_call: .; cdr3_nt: TGCGCCAGCAGCGCTGAACAGGGAAATCCCCTCCACTTT; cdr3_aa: CASSAEQGNPLHF
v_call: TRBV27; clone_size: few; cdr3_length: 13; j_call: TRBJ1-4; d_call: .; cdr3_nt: TGTGCCAGTGCGGGACACGGTAATGAAAAACTGTTTTTT; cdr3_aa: CASAGHGNEKLFF
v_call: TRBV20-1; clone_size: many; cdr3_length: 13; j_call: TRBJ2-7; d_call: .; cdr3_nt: TGCAGTGCTAGTTCCATACGCGCCTACGAGCAGTACTTC; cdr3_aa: CSASSIRAYEQYF
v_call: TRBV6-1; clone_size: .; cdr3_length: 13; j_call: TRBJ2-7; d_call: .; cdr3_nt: TGTGCCAGCAAGGGACGTAGCTCCTACGAGCAGTACTTC; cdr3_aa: CASKGRSSYEQYF
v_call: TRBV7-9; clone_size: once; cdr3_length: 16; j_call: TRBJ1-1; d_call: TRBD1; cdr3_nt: TGTGCCAGCAGCCCCACGGGACAGGGGCTGAACACTGAAGCTTTCTTT; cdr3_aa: CASSPTGQGLNTEAFF
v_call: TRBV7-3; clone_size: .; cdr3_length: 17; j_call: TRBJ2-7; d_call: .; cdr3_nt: TGCGCCAGCAGCCAAAGAGCCCGGGAGATCGGCCCTTATTGGCAGTACTTC; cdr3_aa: CASSQRAREIGPYWQYF
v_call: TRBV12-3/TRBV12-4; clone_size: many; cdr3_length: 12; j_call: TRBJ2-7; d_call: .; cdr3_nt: TGTGCCAGCACCTCCCGGGCGGGCGAGCAGTACTTC; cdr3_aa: CASTSRAGEQYF
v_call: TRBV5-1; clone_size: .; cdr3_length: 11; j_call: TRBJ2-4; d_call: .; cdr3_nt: TGCGCCAGCAGCTTCCAAAACATTCAGTACTTC; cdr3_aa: CASSFQNIQYF
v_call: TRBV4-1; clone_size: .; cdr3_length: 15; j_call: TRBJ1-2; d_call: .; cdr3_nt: TGCGCCAGCAGCCAAGCGGGGGCGCCTGACTATGGCTACACCTTC; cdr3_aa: CASSQAGAPDYGYTF
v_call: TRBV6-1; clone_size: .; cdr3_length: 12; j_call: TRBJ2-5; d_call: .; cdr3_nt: TGTGCCAGCATTTCGGATGAAGAGACCCAGTACTTC; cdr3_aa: CASISDEETQYF
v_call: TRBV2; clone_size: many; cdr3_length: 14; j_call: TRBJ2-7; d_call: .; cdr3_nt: TGTGCCAGCAGTGCCTCTAGCGCCGCCTACGAGCAGTACTTC; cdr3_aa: CASSASSAAYEQYF
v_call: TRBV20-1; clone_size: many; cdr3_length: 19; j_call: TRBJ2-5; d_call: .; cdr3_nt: TGCAGTGCAATCGACAAGTCTCAAAGTGGGGGGCCACTACAAGAGACCCAGTACTTC; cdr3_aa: CSAIDKSQSGGPLQETQYF